One TCR beta chain is described in this entry. The antigen is unknown. The data derive from a study of circulating and synovial CD4+ cells in juvenile arthritis. Whole-study findings and limits: CPL versus bulk CD4 samples: T cell genome counts differed by at least an order of magnitude. Circulating pathogenic-like and bulk T cells looked alike by Vbeta family usage. These blood cells shared more CDR3 sequences with synovium than bulk blood.

Sequenced samples came from active juvenile idiopathic arthritis patients. Germline CDR1 MGHRA, CDR2 YSYEKL. Losses at the gene ends were 1 base for V and 3 bases for J; bases not matched to a gene: 3. This CDR3 region has 16 residues. Data came from immunoSEQ multiplex PCR; TCRdb stores just in-frame clones and leaves some out. In the table there are about 33,000 clones, over 90% of which are singletons. This TCR derives from a human donor with juvenile idiopathic arthritis. This sequence joins TRBV4-1 and TRBJ2-3; 11 nucleotides line up with TRBD2. Material: CD4+ T cells from blood. Written as DNA, the CDR3 is TGCGCCAGCAGCCAAGTAGGACTAGCGGGTACAGATACGCAGTATTTT. It yields the protein CASSQVGLAGTDTQYF.